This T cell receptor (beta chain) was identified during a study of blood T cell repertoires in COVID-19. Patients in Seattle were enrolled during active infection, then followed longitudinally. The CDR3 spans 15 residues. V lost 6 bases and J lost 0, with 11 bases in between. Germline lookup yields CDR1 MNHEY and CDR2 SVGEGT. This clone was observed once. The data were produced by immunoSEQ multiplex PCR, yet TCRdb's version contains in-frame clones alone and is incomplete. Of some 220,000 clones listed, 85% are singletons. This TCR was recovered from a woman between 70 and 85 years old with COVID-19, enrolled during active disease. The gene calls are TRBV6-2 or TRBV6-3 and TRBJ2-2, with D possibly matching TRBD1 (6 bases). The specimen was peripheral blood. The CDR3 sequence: CASSQDSPNTGELFF. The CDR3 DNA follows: TGTGCCAGCAGCCAGGACAGCCCGAACACCGGGGAGCTGTTTTTT.